These 13 T cell receptor beta chains were sequenced from one sample in a study of early T cells in non-severe SARS-CoV-2 infection. TCRdb itself ran the 5' RACE reads through MiXCR, one entry per CDR3 protein. Of some 80,000 distinct CDR3 sequences detected, 10% to 15% appear once; the ten largest clones hold less than 8.5%. The specimen sequenced was whole blood. The receptors derive from an adult who was a healthcare worker with PCR-confirmed SARS-CoV-2 infection or an uninfected control (not recorded which).

As regards this clonotype: The junction and the germline gene differ at one end; a read error may be behind it. The rearrangement links TRBV3-1 to TRBJ2-6, with TRBD2 matching 7 bases. From germline, CDR1 is LGHDT and CDR2 YNNKEL (reference sequence). The CDR3 is 16 residues long. The CDR3 spells CASSQGGGAGANVLTF. Written as DNA, the CDR3 is TGTGCCAGCAGCCAAGGGGGAGGGGCTGGGGCCAACGTACTGACTTTC.

This clonotype was found a few times. This chain joins TRBV25-1 and TRBJ2-4, with D unclear. Germline V lookup: CDR1 MGHDK, CDR2 SYGVNS. Trimming left V 6 bases short and J 8 bases short, with 14 bases between. The CDR3 loop spans 13 amino acids. The CDR3 nucleotides are TGTGCCAGCAGCCGACCAGGATTGGACATTCAGTACTTC. The encoded protein is CASSRPGLDIQYF.

The genes are TRBV7-2 and TRBJ1-2; D call uncertain. V was clipped by 1 base and J by 7 bases, with 10 bases between them. CDR3 length: 13 amino acids. Per germline, CDR1 SGHTA and CDR2 FQGNSA. The CDR3 sequence: CASSLGIAGGYTF. As DNA, the CDR3 is TGTGCCAGCAGCTTAGGGATTGCCGGTGGCTACACCTTC.

The chain couples TRBV7-6 to TRBJ1-2; D might be TRBD1 (5 bases). This CDR3 contains 13 residues. Germline V lookup: CDR1 SGHVS, CDR2 FNYEAQ. Trimming stripped 1 base from V and 8 bases from J, with 11 bases between. CDR3 coding DNA: TGTGCCAGCAGCTTAGGAGGGGCACAAGGCTACACCTTC. Amino acids: CASSLGGAQGYTF.

This clonotype was counted only a few times. The chain is built from TRBV5-4 and TRBJ2-3; 12 positions agree with TRBD2. With V trimmed by 5 bases and J by 2 bases, 21 bases remained unmatched. The CDR3 has 21 amino acids. Per the germline V gene, CDR1 is SGHNT and CDR2 is YYREEE (reference sequence). CDR3 in amino acids: CASSPGDMRLAGVQVTDTQYF. DNA of the CDR3: TGTGCCAGCAGTCCGGGGGACATGAGACTAGCGGGAGTTCAGGTCACAGATACGCAGTATTTT.

This clonotype was counted a few times. The chain joins TRBV2 to TRBJ2-1; 7 bases are a match to TRBD2. CDR1 is SNHLY and CDR2 is FYNNEI in the germline V gene. After removal of 8 bases from V and 9 bases from J, the junction contained 13 bases not matched to a gene. This CDR3 is 14 amino acids long. The DNA of the CDR3 is TGTGCCAGCCTGATGGGTAGGACGGGGGGTGAGCAGTTCTTC. This gives the protein CASLMGRTGGEQFF.

This clonotype showed up many times. The chain uses TRBV4-3 and TRBJ2-7, with D hard to call. Germline lookup yields CDR1 LGHNA and CDR2 YSLEER. The CDR3 contains 15 residues. The germline V and J ends were trimmed by 0 bases and 2 bases, with 11 bases remaining between them. CDR3 nucleotide sequence: TGCGCCAGCAGCCAAGATCTTCAAACCCCCTACGAGCAGTACTTC. It translates to CASSQDLQTPYEQYF.

The sample holds many counts of this clonotype. V and J are TRBV20-1 and TRBJ2-7; D is undetermined. The V end lost 6 bases, the J end lost 4 bases, and 10 bases lay between the germline ends. Germline-derived CDR1 and CDR2 are DFQATT and SNEGSKA (reference sequence). This CDR3 spans 11 amino acids. CDR3 region: CSARLGYEQYF. The DNA for the CDR3 is TGCAGTGCCAGACTTGGTTACGAGCAGTACTTC.

V and J are TRBV2 and TRBJ1-5; possibly TRBD1 for D (5 bases). Trimming took 5 bases from V and 7 from J, leaving 18 bases between them. In germline, CDR1 is SNHLY, CDR2 FYNNEI. The length of the CDR3 is 15 residues. The CDR3 DNA sequence: TGTGCCAGCAGTAGACAGTGGCCCGGGGGACAGCCCCAGCATTTT. Its protein product is CASSRQWPGGQPQHF.

This clonotype was counted between two and nine times. The chain joins TRBV11-3 to TRBJ2-1; 15 bases line up with TRBD2. Germline assignment: CDR1 SGHNT and CDR2 YENEEA. V lost 4 bases, J lost 6 bases, and 7 bases stayed unmatched. This CDR3 is built from 17 residues. The CDR3 DNA reads as TGTGCCAGCAGCTCCGGACTAGCGGGAGGGCCCCGCAATGAGCAGTTCTTC. It yields the protein CASSSGLAGGPRNEQFF. The whole variable domain, remainder taken from reference TRBV11-3 and TRBJ2-1, is EAGVVQSPRYKIIEKKQPVAFWCNPISGHNTLYWYLQNLGQGPELLIRYENEEAVDDSQLPKDRFSAERLKGVDSTLKIQPAELGDSAVYLCASSSGLAGGPRNEQFFGPGTRLTVL.

This clonotype was detected ten times or more. This rearrangement joins TRBV18 to TRBJ1-2; tentative D call: TRBD1 (5 bases). V dropped 0 bases and J dropped 4 bases, with 12 bases sitting between them. The germline V gene encodes CDR1 KGHSH and CDR2 LQKENI. The length of the CDR3 is 15 residues. The CDR3 nucleotides read TGTGCCAGCTCACCACCGGCGGGGCCGGGCTATGGCTACACCTTC. The encoded protein is CASSPPAGPGYGYTF.

This clonotype was seen only a few times. The chain carries TRBV18 and TRBJ2-1, with D hard to call. Trimming took off 0 bases at V and 0 bases at J, with 9 bases between the two ends. This CDR3 region has 16 residues. Germline values: CDR1 KGHSH, CDR2 LQKENI. CDR3 protein: CASSPPSGSSYNEQFF. The CDR3 bases are TGTGCCAGCTCACCACCTTCCGGAAGCTCCTACAATGAGCAGTTCTTC.

Details on this clonotype: The junction does not match germline at one end; this may be a read error. The V call is TRBV18, the J call TRBJ1-3; D might be TRBD1 (5 bases). The CDR3 is made up of 15 amino acids. Germline values: CDR1 KGHSH, CDR2 LQKENI. The CDR3 here is CASSFDRTSENTKYF. The CDR3 DNA sequence: TGTGCCAGCTCCTTCGACAGAACCTCTGAAAACACCAAATATTTT.